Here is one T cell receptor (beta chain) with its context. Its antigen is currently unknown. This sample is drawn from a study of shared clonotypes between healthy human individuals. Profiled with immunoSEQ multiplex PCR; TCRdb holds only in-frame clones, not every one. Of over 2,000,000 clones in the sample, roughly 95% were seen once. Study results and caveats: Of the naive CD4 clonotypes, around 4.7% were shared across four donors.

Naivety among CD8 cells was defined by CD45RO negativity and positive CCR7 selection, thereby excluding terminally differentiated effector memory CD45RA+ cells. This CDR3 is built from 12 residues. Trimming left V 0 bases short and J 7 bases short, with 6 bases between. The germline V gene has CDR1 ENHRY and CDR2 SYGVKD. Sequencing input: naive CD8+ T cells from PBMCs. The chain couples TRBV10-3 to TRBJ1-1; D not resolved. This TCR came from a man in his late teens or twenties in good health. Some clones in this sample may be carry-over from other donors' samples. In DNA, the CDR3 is TGTGCCATCAGTGAGTCGGGTTTTGAAGCTTTCTTT. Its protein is CAISESGFEAFF.